This is a list of T cell receptor beta chains from one sample in a study of blood T cell repertoires in COVID-19. Assay used: immunoSEQ multiplex PCR; TCRdb lists only in-frame clones, some missing. The sample records about 130,000 clones, 90% being singletons. Sample: peripheral blood. Receptors originate from a man aged 45-65 years with active COVID-19. CDR3s include the opening cysteine and the closing phenylalanine or tryptophan. A D gene is named only where the DNA matches it firmly. Only part of the rows carry a size: once, few, many, or a class if the clone is expanded.

D gene | J gene | clone size | V gene | CDR3 DNA | CDR3 protein
. | TRBJ2-2 | once | TRBV10-3 | TGTGCCATCAGTGGGGCCCAGGGGATTAATCCCGGGGAGCTGTTTTTT | CAISGAQGINPGELFF
TRBD2 | TRBJ2-1 | . | TRBV9 | TGTGCCAGCAGCGTTAGCGGGAGTTTGCTTGGTGAGCAGTTCTTC | CASSVSGSLLGEQFF
TRBD1 | TRBJ2-1 | . | TRBV10-2 | TGCGCCAGCAGCGCCGCGAGGACAGGGATGAACAATGAGCAGTTCTTC | CASSAARTGMNNEQFF
. | TRBJ1-1 | once | TRBV7-9 | TGTGCCAGCAGCCCCCGTCAGGGCATGAACACTGAAGCTTTCTTT | CASSPRQGMNTEAFF
TRBD1 | TRBJ2-5 | . | TRBV7-8 | TGTGCCAGCAGCTTAGGGACAGGGCATGAGACCCAGTACTTC | CASSLGTGHETQYF
. | TRBJ2-7 | . | TRBV5-1 | TGCGCCAGCAGCTTGGCCAAGGGGTCTTCCTACGAGCAGTACTTC | CASSLAKGSSYEQYF
. | TRBJ1-2 | . | TRBV29-1 | TGCAGCGTTGTCACAGGGTCCCTAAACTATGGCTACACCTTC | CSVVTGSLNYGYTF
. | TRBJ2-5 | . | TRBV18 | TGTGCCAGCTCACCCCAGGAGACCCAGTACTTC | CASSPQETQYF
TRBD2 | TRBJ2-3 | once | TRBV11-2 | TGTGCCAGCACCCTGGGACTAGCTGCCCCAGATACGCAGTATTTT | CASTLGLAAPDTQYF
TRBD1 | TRBJ1-1 | . | TRBV25-1 | TGTGCCAGCAGTGAATCCCTGACAGGGACTGTGAACACTGAAGCTTTCTTT | CASSESLTGTVNTEAFF
TRBD2 | TRBJ2-4 | . | TRBV30 | TGTGCCTGGAGCCCCGGGACTACCTTAGCCAAAAACATTCAGTACTTC | CAWSPGTTLAKNIQYF
TRBD1 | TRBJ1-5 | . | TRBV19 | TGTGCCAGTAGTACCAATACCGGGACAGGGGATACTCAGCCCCAGCATTTT | CASSTNTGTGDTQPQHF
. | TRBJ1-2 | . | TRBV21-1 | TGTGCCAGCAGCAGAGAAGGACAGCTCTATGGCTACACCTTC | CASSREGQLYGYTF
TRBD2 | TRBJ2-5 | few | TRBV5-6 | TGTGCCAGCAGGGAGACTAGCGAATCCCAAGAGACCCAGTACTTC | CASRETSESQETQYF
. | TRBJ1-1 | . | TRBV7-8 | TGTGCCAGCAGCTTAGGGGGCTTGGTCACTGAAGCTTTCTTT | CASSLGGLVTEAFF
. | TRBJ2-3 | . | TRBV7-2 | TGTGCCAGCAGCCCTATGCGTCCACAGAACACAGATACGCAGTATTTT | CASSPMRPQNTDTQYF
. | TRBJ1-2 | . | TRBV6-6 | TGTGCCAGCAGTGGAGCAGGGGACTATGGCTACACCTTC | CASSGAGDYGYTF
TRBD1 | TRBJ1-2 | once | TRBV5-1 | TGCGCCAGCAGCTTGGGACAGGGGTTGTATGGCTACACCTTC | CASSLGQGLYGYTF
. | TRBJ2-1 | . | TRBV5-1 | TGCGCCAGCAGCTTGCGTCCCCTAGCCTCCTACAATGAGCAGTTCTTC | CASSLRPLASYNEQFF
. | TRBJ1-6 | . | TRBV13 | TGTGCCAGCAGCTTAGGCAGGCCGAGCTCCTATAATTCACCCCTCCACTTT | CASSLGRPSSYNSPLHF
. | TRBJ1-2 | . | TRBV29-1 | TGCAGCGTTGAAAGGGGGTCCAGCTATGGCTACACCTTC | CSVERGSSYGYTF
. | TRBJ2-2 | . | TRBV4-1 | TGCGCCAGCAGCCAACCTCTCAAGAGAACCGGGGAGCTGTTTTTT | CASSQPLKRTGELFF
. | TRBJ2-1 | . | TRBV18 | TGTGCCAGCTCACCACAAAGCCCAAGCAATGAGCAGTTCTTC | CASSPQSPSNEQFF
. | TRBJ1-4 | . | TRBV28 | TGTGCCAGCAGTTCCGGGGGGGCGCTTAATGAAAAACTGTTTTTT | CASSSGGALNEKLFF
. | TRBJ2-7 | . | TRBV5-1 | TGCGCCAGCAGCTCTGACATCTACTTATACGAGCAGTACTTC | CASSSDIYLYEQYF
TRBD2 | TRBJ2-7 | . | TRBV5-6 | TGTGCCAGCAGCTTGGTGGGTAGCGGGGTCTACGAGCAGTACTTC | CASSLVGSGVYEQYF
TRBD1 | TRBJ2-7 | . | TRBV5-4 | TGTGCCAGCAGCTTGGACAGGGGGCAGTCCCGATACGAGCAGTACTTC | CASSLDRGQSRYEQYF
TRBD2 | TRBJ2-5 | . | TRBV29-1 | TGCAGCGTTGTGCCAGGGGCGGGAGGCCTCCAAGAGACCCAGTACTTC | CSVVPGAGGLQETQYF
TRBD1 | TRBJ2-7 | . | TRBV2 | TGTGCCAGCAGCGCCCCGGGACAGGGTGTCTACGAGCAGTACTTC | CASSAPGQGVYEQYF
. | TRBJ1-4 | . | TRBV5-6 | TGTGCCAGCAGCTTGTATGGGAGGGGAGGCGAAAAACTGTTTTTT | CASSLYGRGGEKLFF
. | TRBJ1-3 | once | TRBV7-2 | TGTGCCAGCAGCTCCTACCTAGCGGACCAACTATATTTT | CASSSYLADQLYF
TRBD1 | TRBJ2-6 | . | TRBV19 | TGTGCCAGTTCCAGGGGGTCTGCGGACAACGTCCTGACTTTC | CASSRGSADNVLTF
. | TRBJ1-1 | few | TRBV3-1/TRBV3-2 | TGTGCCAGCAGCGAGACTACGGGCCTCCTTGGTTCCTTT | CASSETTGLLGSF
. | TRBJ2-3 | . | TRBV19 | TGTGCCAGTACTTCAAGGGGGGGCCGCAGCACAGATACGCAGTATTTT | CASTSRGGRSTDTQYF
TRBD1 | TRBJ1-3 | . | TRBV3-1/TRBV3-2 | TGTGCCAGCAGCGCCCGGACAGGGGCATACGGTGGAAACACCATATATTTT | CASSARTGAYGGNTIYF
. | TRBJ1-3 | . | TRBV7-9 | TGTGCCAGCAGCTTGCAGGGGAAGGTAAACACCATATATTTT | CASSLQGKVNTIYF
. | TRBJ1-1 | few | TRBV7-2 | TGTGCCAGCAGCCAGTACAGGGATCCTCACCCTTTCTTT | CASSQYRDPHPFF
. | TRBJ2-2 | . | TRBV6-2/TRBV6-3 | TGTGCCAGCAGTTACGAGGGAGTGGACACCGGGGAGCTGTTTTTT | CASSYEGVDTGELFF
TRBD1 | TRBJ2-1 | . | TRBV24-1 | TGTGCCACCAGTGACGTCCGGACAGGGGGGGAGTTCTTC | CATSDVRTGGEFF
TRBD1 | TRBJ2-2 | . | TRBV5-4 | TGTGCCAGCAGCCCAAGGACAGGGAACACCGGGGAGCTGTTTTTT | CASSPRTGNTGELFF
TRBD1 | TRBJ1-2 | few | TRBV5-1 | TGCGCCAGCAGCTCAAACAGGGGGCTCGATGGCTACACCTTC | CASSSNRGLDGYTF
TRBD1 | TRBJ1-1 | . | TRBV6-5 | TGTGCCAGCAGTCCGTGGACAGGAGGGTTCAGAGGCGCTTTCTTT | CASSPWTGGFRGAFF
. | TRBJ2-2 | . | TRBV5-1 | TGCGCCAGCAGCCTTACAGGGAGGAACACCGGGGAGCTGTTTTTT | CASSLTGRNTGELFF
. | TRBJ2-3 | once | TRBV5-1 | TGCGCCAGCAGCTTCGGGATAGACCGTACAGATACGCAGTATTTT | CASSFGIDRTDTQYF
. | TRBJ2-3 | . | TRBV9 | TGTGCCAGCAGCTTGAGACCCGGAGGGACCCTTAGCACAGATACGCAGTATTTT | CASSLRPGGTLSTDTQYF
. | TRBJ1-2 | . | TRBV5-1 | TGCGCCAGCAGCTTGGAGGCAGGCCAGGGGTACACCTTC | CASSLEAGQGYTF
. | TRBJ1-2 | . | TRBV12-3/TRBV12-4 | TGTGCCAGCAGTTTTGGGGGCGTCAATGGCTACACCTTC | CASSFGGVNGYTF
. | TRBJ2-7 | . | TRBV18 | TGTGCCAGCTCACCACGACAGGCCTCCTACGAGCAGTACTTC | CASSPRQASYEQYF